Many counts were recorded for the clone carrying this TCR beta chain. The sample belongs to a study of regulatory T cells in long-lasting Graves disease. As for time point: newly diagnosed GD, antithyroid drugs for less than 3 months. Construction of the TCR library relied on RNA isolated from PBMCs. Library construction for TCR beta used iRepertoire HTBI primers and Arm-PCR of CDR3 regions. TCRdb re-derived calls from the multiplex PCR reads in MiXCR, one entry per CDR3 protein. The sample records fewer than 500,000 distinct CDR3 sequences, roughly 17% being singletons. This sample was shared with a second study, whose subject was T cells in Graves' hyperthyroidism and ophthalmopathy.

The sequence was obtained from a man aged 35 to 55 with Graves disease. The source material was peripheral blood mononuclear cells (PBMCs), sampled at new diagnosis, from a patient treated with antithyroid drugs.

CDR3 sequence (DNA): TGTGCCAGCAGTCGGTCGTACAGGGTAAACGAGCAGTACTTC. Its protein is CASSRSYRVNEQYF. The chain has TRBV12-3 or TRBV12-4 and TRBJ2-7, with D possibly being TRBD1 (6 bases). This CDR3 spans 14 amino acids. V lost 5 bases and J lost 5, with 16 bases in between.